One T cell receptor beta chain is described in this entry. The data are from a study of blood T cell repertoires in COVID-19. Whole-study context: COVID-19 samples collected from the United States, Italy and Spain covered acute and convalescent phases. PBMCs, B-cell-depleted T cells, or T cells were the source of the cDNA or gDNA that made up the material.

The repertoire was sequenced with immunoSEQ multiplex PCR; TCRdb's copy has only in-frame clones and lacks some. Seen here are over 150,000 clones, more than 70% observed once, and the top ten hold roughly 19%. Patients from Seattle were sampled longitudinally, starting during active infection. There are 15 residues in the CDR3. Germline assignment: CDR1 SGHDN and CDR2 FVKESK. V was trimmed by 0 bases and J by 2 bases, leaving 10 bases between them. The receptor's source is a man over 45 with COVID-19, enrolled during active disease. The specimen was peripheral blood. V gene TRBV14 combines with J gene TRBJ1-1, with D perhaps matching TRBD1 (6 bases). DNA for the CDR3: TGTGCCAGCAGCCAAGATAGCAGGGGAAACACTGAAGCTTTCTTT. Amino acids: CASSQDSRGNTEAFF.